This entry lists 6 T cell receptor beta chains sequenced from one sample in a study of molecular identifiers for immune sequencing clone quantification. TCRdb recomputed calls from the PCR reads with MiXCR, one row per CDR3 protein. Found here are over 550,000 distinct CDR3 sequences, about 25% of them singletons; the top ten hold 0.75% to 0.8%. The sequencing input was naive CD8+ T cells from blood, with Jurkat cell RNA spiked in. Subset: FACS-sorted CD8+CD4-CCR7+CD45RA+ naive T cells. The source is a human donor in good health. Some libraries in this study had Jurkat cell RNA spiked in.

This chain connects TRBV15 to TRBJ1-5; D remains ambiguous. The V gene's germline CDR1 is LNHNV and CDR2 YYDKDF (reference sequence). The CDR3 loop spans 15 amino acids. Trimming left V 4 bases short and J 0 bases short, with 10 bases between. CDR3 in amino acids: CATSTPPSSNQPQHF. CDR3 sequence (DNA): TGTGCCACCAGCACCCCACCCTCTAGCAATCAGCCCCAGCATTTT.

This clonotype was observed at least ten times. The V and J genes are TRBV6-6 and TRBJ2-7, with 8 bases lining up with TRBD1. The CDR3 contains 15 residues. V was clipped by 6 bases and J by 1 base; unmatched bases: 8. CDR1 is MNHNY and CDR2 is SVGAGI in the germline V gene (reference sequence). Written as DNA, the CDR3 is TGTGCCAGCAGAGACCATAGACAGGGGTCCTACGAGCAGTACTTC. Encoded protein: CASRDHRQGSYEQYF.

Concerning this clonotype itself: A read error is possible here, since a much larger clone lies one base away. The J gene is TRBJ2-1, the V gene TRBV7-9; D is possibly TRBD2 (5 bases). V lost 4 bases and J lost 7, with 17 bases in between. This CDR3 is 15 amino acids long. The germline V gene has CDR1 SEHNR and CDR2 FQNEAQ (reference sequence). The CDR3 here is CASSSAATRGNEQFF. CDR3 DNA sequence: TGTGCCAGCAGCTCAGCCGCTACGAGAGGGAATGAGCAGTTCTTC.

Note on this clonotype: A much larger clone differs from this one at a single base, so this may be a read error. The chain joins TRBV4-3 to TRBJ1-1; a weak D match, TRBD1 (5 bases). From germline, CDR1 is LGHNA and CDR2 YSLEER. The CDR3 runs 15 residues. CDR3 bases: TGCGGCAGCAGCCAAGATGGGGGACTTGGGGCTGAAGCTTTCTTT. It yields the protein CGSSQDGGLGAEAFF.

The chain recombines TRBV30 with TRBJ1-1; weak D call: TRBD1 (5 bases). Trimming took 8 bases from V and 5 from J, leaving 12 bases between them. Germline CDR1 reads GTSNPN; CDR2 reads SVGIG (reference sequence). The CDR3 is 11 residues long. CDR3 sequence: CAGGPGTEAFF. CDR3 sequence (DNA): TGTGCCGGGGGTCCAGGGACTGAAGCTTTCTTT.

The V and J genes are TRBV6-6 and TRBJ1-1; D perhaps matches TRBD1 (6 bases). The CDR3 totals 13 residues. Trimming removed 7 bases at V and 0 bases at J, with 9 bases between. Per the germline V gene, CDR1 is MNHNY and CDR2 is SVGAGI (reference sequence). The CDR3 sequence is CASIEGVNTEAFF. The CDR3 DNA is TGTGCCAGCATAGAGGGGGTGAACACTGAAGCTTTCTTT.